The rows below give T cell receptor beta chains drawn from one sample of a study of blood T cells in healthy people across ages. TCRdb itself ran the 5' RACE reads through MiXCR, one entry per CDR3 protein. The data hold roughly 700,000 distinct CDR3 sequences, with about 34% observed a single time. The sample was blood. Every receptor here comes from a woman aged 80 or over in good health. Each CDR3 is given with its conserved first and last residue. The listing skips clone size in some rows; elsewhere it reads once, few, many or a size class.

V gene: TRBV19; J gene: TRBJ2-3; clone size: .; CDR3 protein: CASSTEGGSTDTQYF
V gene: TRBV6-5; J gene: TRBJ2-7; clone size: .; CDR3 protein: CASSYAQAYEQYF
V gene: TRBV11-1; J gene: TRBJ2-2; clone size: .; CDR3 protein: CASSSGGGGLNTGELFF
V gene: TRBV19; J gene: TRBJ1-1; clone size: few; CDR3 protein: CASTVGTPNTEAFF
V gene: TRBV24-1; J gene: TRBJ2-1; clone size: many; CDR3 protein: CATSYGTYNEQFF
V gene: TRBV5-5; J gene: TRBJ2-7; clone size: .; CDR3 protein: CASSPRDYAYEQYF
V gene: TRBV5-1; J gene: TRBJ2-5; clone size: many; CDR3 protein: CASSSDPEETQYF
V gene: TRBV7-9; J gene: TRBJ2-5; clone size: .; CDR3 protein: CASSGVTETQYF
V gene: TRBV5-5; J gene: TRBJ1-1; clone size: .; CDR3 protein: CASSCSIGMNTEAFF
V gene: TRBV19; J gene: TRBJ2-2; clone size: .; CDR3 protein: CASQPGRANTGELFF
V gene: TRBV6-2/TRBV6-3; J gene: TRBJ2-5; clone size: many; CDR3 protein: CASSYTLRFQETQYF
V gene: TRBV6-2/TRBV6-3; J gene: TRBJ1-1; clone size: .; CDR3 protein: CASSPGKTEAFF
V gene: TRBV12-3/TRBV12-4; J gene: TRBJ2-3; clone size: .; CDR3 protein: CASILGGGRADTQYF
V gene: TRBV11-2; J gene: TRBJ2-6; clone size: many; CDR3 protein: CASSPVMRPGANVLTF
V gene: TRBV15; J gene: TRBJ1-1; clone size: many; CDR3 protein: CATRGVSTEAFF
V gene: TRBV12-5; J gene: TRBJ2-5; clone size: many; CDR3 protein: CASQRQPQETQYF
V gene: TRBV20-1; J gene: TRBJ2-3; clone size: .; CDR3 protein: CSARDSSGGFYTQYF
V gene: TRBV20-1; J gene: TRBJ2-1; clone size: many; CDR3 protein: CSARESGLVREQFF